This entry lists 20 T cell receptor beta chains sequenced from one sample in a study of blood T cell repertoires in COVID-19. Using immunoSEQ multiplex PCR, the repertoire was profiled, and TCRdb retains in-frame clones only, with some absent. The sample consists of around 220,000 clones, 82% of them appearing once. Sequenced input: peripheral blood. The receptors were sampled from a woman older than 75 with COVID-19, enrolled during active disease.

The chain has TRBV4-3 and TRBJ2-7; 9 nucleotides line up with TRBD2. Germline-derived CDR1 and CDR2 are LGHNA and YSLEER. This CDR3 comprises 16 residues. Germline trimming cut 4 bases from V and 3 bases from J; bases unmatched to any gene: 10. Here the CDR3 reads CASSRSGTSNVYEQYF. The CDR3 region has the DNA TGCGCCAGCAGCCGTTCCGGGACTAGCAACGTCTACGAGCAGTACTTC.

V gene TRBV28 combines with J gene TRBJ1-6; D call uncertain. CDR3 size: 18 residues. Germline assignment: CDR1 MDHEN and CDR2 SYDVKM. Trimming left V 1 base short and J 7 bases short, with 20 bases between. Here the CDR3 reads CASSLSGPSAHQNSPLHF. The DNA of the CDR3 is TGTGCCAGCAGTTTATCTGGCCCGTCTGCCCATCAAAATTCACCCCTCCACTTT. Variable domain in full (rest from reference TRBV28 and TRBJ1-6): DVKVTQSSRYLVKRTGEKVFLECVQDMDHENMFWYRQDPGLGLRLIYFSYDVKMKEKGDIPEGYSVSREKKERFSLILESASTNQTSMYLCASSLSGPSAHQNSPLHFGNGTRLTVT.

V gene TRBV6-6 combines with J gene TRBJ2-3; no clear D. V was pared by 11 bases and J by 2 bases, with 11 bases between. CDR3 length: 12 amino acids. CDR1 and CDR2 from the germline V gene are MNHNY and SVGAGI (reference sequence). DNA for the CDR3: TGTGCCGCCAATCGAGACACAGATACGCAGTATTTT. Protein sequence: CAANRDTDTQYF.

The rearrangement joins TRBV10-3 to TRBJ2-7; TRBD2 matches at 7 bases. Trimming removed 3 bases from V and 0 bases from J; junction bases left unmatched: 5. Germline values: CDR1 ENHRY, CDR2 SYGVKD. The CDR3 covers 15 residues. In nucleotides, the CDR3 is TGTGCCATCAGTGACCCCGGGACTAACTCCTACGAGCAGTACTTC. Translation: CAISDPGTNSYEQYF.

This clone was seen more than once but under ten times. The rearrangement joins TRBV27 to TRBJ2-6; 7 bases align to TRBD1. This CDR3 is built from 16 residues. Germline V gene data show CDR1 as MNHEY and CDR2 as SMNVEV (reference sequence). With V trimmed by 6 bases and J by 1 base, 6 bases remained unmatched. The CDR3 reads CASRTGSLSGANVLTF. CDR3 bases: TGTGCCAGCAGGACAGGGTCTCTGTCTGGGGCCAACGTCCTGACTTTC.

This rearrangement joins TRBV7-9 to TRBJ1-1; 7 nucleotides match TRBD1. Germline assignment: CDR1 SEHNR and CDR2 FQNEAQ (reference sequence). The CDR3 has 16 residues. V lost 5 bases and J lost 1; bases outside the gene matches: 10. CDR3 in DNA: TGTGCCAGCAGCGCATCCATCCGGACAGGGAACACTGAAGCTTTCTTT. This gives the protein CASSASIRTGNTEAFF.

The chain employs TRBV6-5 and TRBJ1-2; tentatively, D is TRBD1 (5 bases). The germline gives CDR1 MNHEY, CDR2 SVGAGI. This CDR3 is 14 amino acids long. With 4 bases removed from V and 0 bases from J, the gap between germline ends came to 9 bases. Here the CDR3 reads CASSSRGANYGYTF. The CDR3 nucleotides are TGTGCCAGCAGTTCCCGGGGGGCTAACTATGGCTACACCTTC.

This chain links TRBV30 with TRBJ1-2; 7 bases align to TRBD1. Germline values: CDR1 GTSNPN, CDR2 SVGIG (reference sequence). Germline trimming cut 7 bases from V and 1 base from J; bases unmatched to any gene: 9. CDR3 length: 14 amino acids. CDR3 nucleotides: TGTGCCTCGCTACGGGACAGCCTTAACTATGGCTACACCTTC. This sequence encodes CASLRDSLNYGYTF.

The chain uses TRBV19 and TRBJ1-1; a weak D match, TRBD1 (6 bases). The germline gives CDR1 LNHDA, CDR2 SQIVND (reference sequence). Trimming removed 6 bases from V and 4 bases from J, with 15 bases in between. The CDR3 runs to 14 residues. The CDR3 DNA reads TGTGCCAGTAGCCTTATTGGGGGGGCCACTGAAGCTTTCTTT. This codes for CASSLIGGATEAFF.

In nucleotides, the CDR3 is TGTGCCAGCAGTTACCTGTTGGACAGGGGGGAAAGCAATCAGCCCCAGCATTTT. It is translated as CASSYLLDRGESNQPQHF. The chain combines TRBV6-2 or TRBV6-3 with TRBJ1-5, with 10 bases matching TRBD1. The germline CDR1 and CDR2 sequences are MNHEY and SVGEGT. After removal of 2 bases from V and 1 base from J, the junction contained 8 bases not matched to a gene. This CDR3 region has 18 residues.

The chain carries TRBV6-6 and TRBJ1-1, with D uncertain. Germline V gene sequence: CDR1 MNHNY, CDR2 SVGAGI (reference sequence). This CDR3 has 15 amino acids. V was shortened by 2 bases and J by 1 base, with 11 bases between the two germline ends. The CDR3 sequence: CASSYHSRENTEAFF. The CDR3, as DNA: TGTGCCAGCAGTTACCATTCCCGGGAGAACACTGAAGCTTTCTTT.

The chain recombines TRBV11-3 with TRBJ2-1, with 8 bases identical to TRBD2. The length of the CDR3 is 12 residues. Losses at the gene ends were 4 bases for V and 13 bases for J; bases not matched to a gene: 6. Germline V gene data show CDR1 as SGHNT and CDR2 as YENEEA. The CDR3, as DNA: TGTGCCAGCAGCTACGGGAGCGGGAGCCAGTTCTTC. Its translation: CASSYGSGSQFF.

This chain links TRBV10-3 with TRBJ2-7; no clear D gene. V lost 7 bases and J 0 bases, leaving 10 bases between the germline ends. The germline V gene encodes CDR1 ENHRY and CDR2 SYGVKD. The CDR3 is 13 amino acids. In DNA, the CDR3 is TGTGCCATCAAAGGCGGAAGCTCCTACGAGCAGTACTTC. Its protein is CAIKGGSSYEQYF.

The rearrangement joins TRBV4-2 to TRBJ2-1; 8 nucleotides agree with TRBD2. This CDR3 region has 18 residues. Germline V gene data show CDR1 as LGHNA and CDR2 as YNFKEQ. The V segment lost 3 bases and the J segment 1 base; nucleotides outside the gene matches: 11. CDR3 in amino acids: CASSQSLAGSGSYNEQFF. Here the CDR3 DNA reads TGTGCCAGCAGCCAGTCATTAGCGGGGTCAGGGTCCTACAATGAGCAGTTCTTC.

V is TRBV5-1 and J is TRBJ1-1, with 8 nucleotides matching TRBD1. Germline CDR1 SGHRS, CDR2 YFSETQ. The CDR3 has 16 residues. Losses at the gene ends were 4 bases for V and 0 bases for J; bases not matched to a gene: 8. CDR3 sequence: CASSRQTGVMNTEAFF. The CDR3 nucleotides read TGCGCCAGCAGCCGGCAGACAGGGGTCATGAACACTGAAGCTTTCTTT.

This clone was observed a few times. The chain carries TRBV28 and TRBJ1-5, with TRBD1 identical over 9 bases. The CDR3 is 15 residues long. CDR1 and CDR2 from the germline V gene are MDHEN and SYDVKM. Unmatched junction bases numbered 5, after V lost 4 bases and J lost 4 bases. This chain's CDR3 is CASSSPGTGNQPQHF. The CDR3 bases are TGTGCCAGCAGTTCGCCCGGGACAGGGAATCAGCCCCAGCATTTT. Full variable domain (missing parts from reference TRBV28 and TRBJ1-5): DVKVTQSSRYLVKRTGEKVFLECVQDMDHENMFWYRQDPGLGLRLIYFSYDVKMKEKGDIPEGYSVSREKKERFSLILESASTNQTSMYLCASSSPGTGNQPQHFGDGTRLSIL.

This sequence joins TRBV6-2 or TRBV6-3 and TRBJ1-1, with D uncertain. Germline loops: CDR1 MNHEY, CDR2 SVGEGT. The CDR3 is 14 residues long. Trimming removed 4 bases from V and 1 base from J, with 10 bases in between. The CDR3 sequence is CASSFRDRNTEAFF. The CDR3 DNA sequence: TGTGCCAGCAGTTTCCGGGATCGGAACACTGAAGCTTTCTTT.

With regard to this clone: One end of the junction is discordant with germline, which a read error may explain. The CDR3 DNA follows: TGTGCCAGCAGCTCACAGGCACTCCTCATCAGCTTT. Protein product: CASSSQALLISF. V usage is TRBV6-6 and J usage is TRBJ1-5, with D perhaps TRBD1 (5 bases). Germline V gene sequence: CDR1 MNHNY, CDR2 SVGAGI (reference sequence). The CDR3 is made up of 12 amino acids.

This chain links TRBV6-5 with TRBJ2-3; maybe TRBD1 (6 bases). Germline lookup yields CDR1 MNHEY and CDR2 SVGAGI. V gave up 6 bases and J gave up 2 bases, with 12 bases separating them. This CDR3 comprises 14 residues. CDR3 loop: CASSLRGATDTQYF. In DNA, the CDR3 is TGTGCCAGCAGCCTCAGGGGTGCCACAGATACGCAGTATTTT.

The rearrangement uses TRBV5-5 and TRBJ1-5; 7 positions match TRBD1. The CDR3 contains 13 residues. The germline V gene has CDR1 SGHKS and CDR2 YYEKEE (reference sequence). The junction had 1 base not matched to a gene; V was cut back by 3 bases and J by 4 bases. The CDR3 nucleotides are TGTGCCAGCAGCTCGGGACAGAATCAGCCCCAGCATTTT. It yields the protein CASSSGQNQPQHF. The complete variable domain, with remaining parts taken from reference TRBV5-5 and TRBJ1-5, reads DAGVTQSPTHLIKTRGQQVTLRCSPISGHKSVSWYQQVLGQGPQFIFQYYEKEERGRGNFPDRFSARQFPNYSSELNVNALLLGDSALYLCASSSGQNQPQHFGDGTRLSIL.